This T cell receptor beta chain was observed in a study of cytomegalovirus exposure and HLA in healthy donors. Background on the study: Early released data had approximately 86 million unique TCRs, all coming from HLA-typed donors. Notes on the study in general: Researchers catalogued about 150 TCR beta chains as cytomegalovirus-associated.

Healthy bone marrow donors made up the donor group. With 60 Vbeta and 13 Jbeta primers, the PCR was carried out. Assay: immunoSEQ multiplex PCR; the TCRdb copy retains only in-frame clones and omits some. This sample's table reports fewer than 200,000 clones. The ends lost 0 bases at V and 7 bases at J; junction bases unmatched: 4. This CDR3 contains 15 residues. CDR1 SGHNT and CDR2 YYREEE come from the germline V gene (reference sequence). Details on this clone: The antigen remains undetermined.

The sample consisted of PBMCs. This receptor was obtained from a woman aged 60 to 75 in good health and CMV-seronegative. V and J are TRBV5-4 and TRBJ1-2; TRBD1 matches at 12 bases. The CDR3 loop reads CASSLAGTGGLGYTF. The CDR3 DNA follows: TGTGCCAGCAGCTTGGCCGGGACAGGGGGCCTTGGCTACACCTTC.